What follows is one T cell receptor (beta chain) and its context. Its antigen is unidentified. Among the donors, all were healthy bone marrow donors. The sample is drawn from a study of cytomegalovirus exposure and HLA in healthy donors. Findings and caveats of the study: It has been reported that TCR beta sequences accurately predicted the HLA-A and HLA-B alleles of most subjects. About 87% or about 30% of the time was how often most TCR beta V segments were productive, according to an earlier analysis. In a later analysis, most CMV-associated TCR beta chains appeared HLA-restricted.

The PCR used 60 Vbeta and 13 Jbeta primers. Some clones are missing from TCRdb's copy, which holds only in-frame ones; the method was immunoSEQ multiplex PCR. The sample's table shows approximately 58,000 clones. This sequence was found in a woman aged 45-60 years in good health and CMV-seropositive. Sequencing used PBMCs.

The CDR3 reads CASSQDKGAPNTGELFF. In nucleotides, the CDR3 is TGCGCCAGCAGCCAAGATAAGGGGGCCCCGAACACCGGGGAGCTGTTTTTT. The V gene is TRBV4-3, the J gene TRBJ2-2; 7 nucleotides align to TRBD1. Germline V gives CDR1 LGHNA, CDR2 YSLEER. The CDR3 is made up of 17 amino acids. V lost 0 bases to trimming and J lost 0 bases; unmatched junction nucleotides: 4.